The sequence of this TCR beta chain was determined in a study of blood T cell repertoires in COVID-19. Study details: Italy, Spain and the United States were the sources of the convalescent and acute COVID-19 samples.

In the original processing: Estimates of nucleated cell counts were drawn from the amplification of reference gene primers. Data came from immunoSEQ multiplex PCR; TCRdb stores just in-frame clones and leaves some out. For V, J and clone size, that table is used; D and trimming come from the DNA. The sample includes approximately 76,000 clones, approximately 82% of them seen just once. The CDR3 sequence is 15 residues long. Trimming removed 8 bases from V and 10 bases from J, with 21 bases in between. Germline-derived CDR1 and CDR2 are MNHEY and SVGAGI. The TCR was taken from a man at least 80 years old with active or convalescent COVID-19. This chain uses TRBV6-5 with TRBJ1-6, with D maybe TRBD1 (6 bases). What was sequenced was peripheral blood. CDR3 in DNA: TGTGCCAGCGCCCTACAAGGGGGATGGGGATCACCCCTCCACTTT. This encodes CASALQGGWGSPLHF.